Below are 3 T cell receptor beta chains sequenced from a single sample in a study of cytomegalovirus exposure and HLA in healthy donors. Amplification used 60 Vbeta primers and 13 Jbeta primers. The repertoire was sequenced with immunoSEQ multiplex PCR; TCRdb's copy has only in-frame clones and lacks some. This table holds some 160,000 clones, approximately 70% found once. The specimen sequenced was PBMCs. Receptor source: a woman aged 18-29 years in good health and CMV-seropositive.

The gene calls are TRBV5-4 and TRBJ1-6; D is perhaps TRBD1 (6 bases). Trimming removed 4 bases at V and 2 bases at J, with 13 bases between. This CDR3 is built from 16 residues. CDR1 and CDR2 from the germline V gene are SGHNT and YYREEE (reference sequence). This CDR3 reads CASSHNRATYNSPLHF. The CDR3 DNA reads as TGTGCCAGCAGCCACAACAGGGCTACCTATAATTCACCCCTCCACTTT.

The chain uses TRBV27 and TRBJ2-7; TRBD1 matches 11 bases. Germline lookup yields CDR1 MNHEY and CDR2 SMNVEV (reference sequence). This CDR3 has 15 residues. Losses at the gene ends were 2 bases for V and 6 bases for J; bases not matched to a gene: 6. The CDR3 is CASSLGQGAIGEQYF. DNA of the CDR3: TGTGCCAGCAGTTTAGGACAGGGGGCGATTGGCGAGCAGTACTTC.

The CDR3 DNA is TGTGCCGCCGGACAGTTTAACTATGGCTACACCTTC. Its protein product is CAAGQFNYGYTF. The V gene is TRBV7-2, the J gene TRBJ1-2, with a weak D call TRBD1 (6 bases). CDR3 length: 12 residues. Trimming shortened V by 11 bases and J by 1 base, and 11 bases separated the two germline ends. Germline-derived CDR1 and CDR2 are SGHTA and FQGNSA.